Here is one T cell receptor beta chain with its context. The CDR3 has 16 residues. The germline V and J ends were trimmed by 1 base and 0 bases, with 10 bases remaining between them. Germline V lookup: CDR1 SGHVS, CDR2 FNYEAQ. This sample was taken from a study of shared clonotypes between healthy human individuals. Sequencing used immunoSEQ multiplex PCR; TCRdb keeps in-frame clones, though not all of them. Among roughly 1.5 million clones listed, 98% were seen once. The TCR sequence derives from a man younger than 40 in good health. The specimen sequenced was naive CD4+ T cells sorted from blood. The sample's subset: CD45RA+ positively selected. The chain has TRBV7-6 and TRBJ2-1; D is undetermined. CDR3 nucleotides: TGTGCCAGCAGCTTAGGGGCAGCAAGCTCCTACAATGAGCAGTTCTTC. Translation: CASSLGAASSYNEQFF.